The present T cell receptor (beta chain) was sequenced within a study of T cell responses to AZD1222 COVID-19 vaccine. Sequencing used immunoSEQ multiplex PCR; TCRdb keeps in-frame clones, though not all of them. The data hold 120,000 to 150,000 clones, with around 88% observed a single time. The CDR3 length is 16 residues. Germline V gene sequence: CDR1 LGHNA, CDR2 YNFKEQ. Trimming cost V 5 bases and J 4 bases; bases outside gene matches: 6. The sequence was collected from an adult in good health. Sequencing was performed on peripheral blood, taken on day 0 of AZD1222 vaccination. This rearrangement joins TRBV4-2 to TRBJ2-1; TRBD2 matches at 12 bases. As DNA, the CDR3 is TGTGCCAGCAGCGCCCCTGGACTAGCGGGATACAATGAGCAGTTCTTC. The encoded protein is CASSAPGLAGYNEQFF.